Following are 29 T cell receptor beta chains from one sample sequenced in a study of regulatory T cells in long-lasting Graves disease. Relying on iRepertoire HTBI primers and Arm-PCR of CDR3 regions, the team built TCR beta libraries. TCRdb fed the multiplex PCR reads into MiXCR, producing one record per CDR3 protein. The table includes 510,000 or so distinct CDR3 sequences, 9.5% to 15% detected once. As for time point: newly diagnosed GD, antithyroid drugs for less than 3 months. Extracted RNA from PBMCs served as the source of the TCR library. This sample was also put to use in a study of T cells in Graves' hyperthyroidism and ophthalmopathy.

The input for sequencing was peripheral blood mononuclear cells (PBMCs), taken at new diagnosis, from a patient treated with antithyroid drugs. All receptors come from a woman aged 25 to 45 with Graves disease.

This clonotype occurred a few times. The chain carries TRBV5-6 and TRBJ2-1; D is unresolved. Looked up from germline, CDR1 is SGHDT and CDR2 is YYEEEE. The CDR3 is 11 amino acids. V gave up 1 base and J gave up 12 bases, with 8 bases separating them. CDR3: CASSLSRAQFF. CDR3 in DNA: TGTGCCAGCAGCTTGTCCCGAGCGCAGTTCTTC.

The CDR3 region has the DNA TGTGCCAGCAGCGACCCGGGACTAGCGGGAGTAGAGACCCAGTACTTC. This gives the protein CASSDPGLAGVETQYF. The rearrangement links TRBV5-4 to TRBJ2-5; TRBD2 aligns across 14 bases. CDR1 is SGHNT, CDR2 YYREEE, per germline (reference sequence). The J segment lost 4 bases and the V segment lost 4 bases, leaving 6 bases of the junction unmatched. This CDR3 region has 16 residues.

This clonotype was picked up many times. The chain recombines TRBV7-2 with TRBJ2-5; 7 nucleotides align to TRBD2. In germline, CDR1 is SGHTA, CDR2 FQGNSA. The V and J ends lost 1 base and 5 bases, in that order; junction bases with no gene match: 4. There are 14 residues in the CDR3. The CDR3 nucleotides read TGTGCCAGCAGCTTAGGTTCCGGGAGGGAGACCCAGTACTTC. Encoded protein: CASSLGSGRETQYF.

There are many counts of this clonotype. The rearrangement links TRBV18 to TRBJ1-1; D perhaps matches TRBD1 (5 bases). In germline, CDR1 is KGHSH, CDR2 LQKENI. With 5 bases removed from V and 0 bases from J, the gap between germline ends came to 16 bases. This CDR3 contains 16 residues. The CDR3 coding sequence is TGTGCCAGCTCATTCGACATGGGGGGGATGAACACTGAAGCTTTCTTT. Its translation is CASSFDMGGMNTEAFF.

This clonotype was counted ten times or more. The V and J genes are TRBV19 and TRBJ1-1, with D unclear. The CDR3 extends over 16 amino acids. Between the trimmed V and J ends, which lost 5 bases and 0 bases, there was a span of 16 bases. Per germline, CDR1 LNHDA and CDR2 SQIVND (reference sequence). The CDR3 loop reads CASSHAEGALNTEAFF. The CDR3 bases are TGTGCCAGTAGTCACGCGGAAGGTGCGTTGAACACTGAAGCTTTCTTT.

Concerning this clonotype: Possible read error: a much larger clone is one base away. The chain employs TRBV11-2 and TRBJ2-7; 8 bases align to TRBD2. CDR1 is SGHAT, CDR2 FQNNGV, per germline. The CDR3 contains 13 residues. CDR3 nucleotide sequence: TGTGCCAGCAGCCGACTAGCGTCTTACGTGCAGTACTTC. Protein: CASSRLASYVQYF. Full variable domain (outside the CDR3, taken from reference TRBV11-2 and TRBJ2-7): EAGVAQSPRYKIIEKRQSVAFWCNPISGHATLYWYQQILGQGPKLLIQFQNNGVVDDSQLPKDRFSAERLKGVDSTLKIQPAKLEDSAVYLCASSRLASYVQYFGPGTRLTVT.

CDR3 loop: CATTFGGTAEAFF. The CDR3 bases are TGTGCCACCACTTTTGGGGGGACGGCTGAAGCTTTCTTT. The chain recombines TRBV24-1 with TRBJ1-1; D might be TRBD1 (5 bases). Germline CDR1 KGHDR, CDR2 SFDVKD. The V end lost 8 bases, the J end lost 6 bases, and 15 bases lay between the germline ends. CDR3 length: 13 residues.

This clonotype was recorded many times. The genes are TRBV5-1 and TRBJ2-2; 12 bases match TRBD2. Trimming took 5 bases from V and 0 from J; bases not matched to a gene: 2. Looked up from germline, CDR1 is SGHRS and CDR2 is YFSETQ. The CDR3 has 16 residues. The CDR3 protein is CASRTSGGPNTGELFF. As DNA, the CDR3 is TGCGCCAGCAGGACTAGCGGGGGTCCGAACACCGGGGAGCTGTTTTTT.

This clonotype was seen at least ten times. The chain uses TRBV2 and TRBJ1-4; tentatively, D is TRBD1 (6 bases). The V end was cut by 10 bases, the J end by 4 bases, with 16 bases between. There are 14 residues in the CDR3. Germline V gene sequence: CDR1 SNHLY, CDR2 FYNNEI. The CDR3 protein is CATSPGHINEKLFF. CDR3 coding DNA: TGTGCCACATCCCCGGGACACATTAATGAAAAACTGTTTTTT.

This clonotype was counted many times. Here the CDR3 reads CASSYGTDINIQYF. Here the CDR3 DNA reads TGTGCCAGCAGCTACGGGACAGACATAAACATTCAGTACTTC. The V call is TRBV5-5, the J call TRBJ2-4; 7 positions agree with TRBD1. CDR3 length equals 14 residues. Germline values: CDR1 SGHKS, CDR2 YYEKEE (reference sequence). V lost 3 bases and J lost 6; bases outside the gene matches: 6.

CDR3 sequence: CASSQDEVLGYTF. The CDR3 DNA is TGTGCCAGCAGCCAAGATGAGGTCCTTGGCTACACCTTC. V gene TRBV3-1 combines with J gene TRBJ1-2; D uncertain. Germline values: CDR1 LGHDT, CDR2 YNNKEL (reference sequence). Between the trimmed V and J ends, which lost 0 bases and 7 bases, there was a span of 9 bases. The CDR3 is made up of 13 amino acids.

This clonotype was counted once. This rearrangement joins TRBV27 to TRBJ1-3; D ambiguous. Germline V lookup: CDR1 MNHEY, CDR2 SMNVEV (reference sequence). The V and J ends lost 6 bases and 1 base respectively, with 10 bases between them. The CDR3 covers 14 residues. The CDR3 here is CASSVALSGNTIYF. The CDR3 bases are TGTGCCAGCAGCGTAGCTCTGTCTGGAAACACCATATATTTT.

This clonotype was observed a handful of times. This may stem from a read error, because a much larger clone lies one nucleotide away. The chain uses TRBV7-9 and TRBJ1-5; D remains ambiguous. In germline, CDR1 is SEHNR, CDR2 FQNEAQ (reference sequence). Trimming took 1 base from V and 3 from J, leaving 4 bases between them. The CDR3 consists of 13 residues. The CDR3 protein is CASSLEANQPQHF. In DNA, the CDR3 is TGTGCCAGCAGCTTAGAAGCCAATCAGCCCCAGCATTTT.

This clonotype was recorded at least ten times. CDR3 in amino acids: CASSYMGTTEAFF. CDR3 sequence (DNA): TGTGCCAGCAGTTATATGGGTACCACTGAAGCTTTCTTT. V gene TRBV6-2 or TRBV6-3 combines with J gene TRBJ1-1; D remains ambiguous. The CDR3 runs 13 residues. V lost 3 bases and J 4 bases, leaving 9 bases between the germline ends. The V gene's germline CDR1 is MNHEY and CDR2 SVGEGT.

This clonotype was found a few times. The chain employs TRBV7-9 and TRBJ1-1; a possible D gene is TRBD1 (6 bases). The CDR3 runs to 16 residues. The V gene lost 3 bases and the J gene lost 2 bases, with 16 bases spanning the gap. Germline-derived CDR1 and CDR2 are SEHNR and FQNEAQ (reference sequence). CDR3 residues: CASSFPRGGGNTEAFF. In nucleotides, the CDR3 is TGTGCCAGCAGCTTCCCACGGGGAGGGGGTAACACTGAAGCTTTCTTT. Combining the CDR3 with reference TRBV7-9 and TRBJ1-1 gives the whole variable domain DTGVSQNPRHKITKRGQNVTFRCDPISEHNRLYWYRQTLGQGPEFLTYFQNEAQLEKSRLLSDRFSAERPKGSFSTLEIQRTEQGDSAMYLCASSFPRGGGNTEAFFGQGTRLTVV.

V gene TRBV20-1 combines with J gene TRBJ2-1; tentatively, D is TRBD2 (6 bases). Germline CDR1 DFQATT, CDR2 SNEGSKA (reference sequence). The CDR3 is made up of 13 amino acids. V lost 7 bases to trimming and J lost 2 bases, with 12 bases between them. CDR3 DNA sequence: TGCAGTGGCCGGGAGTTTACCTACAATGAGCAGTTCTTC. Translated: CSGREFTYNEQFF.

About this clonotype: One base away lies a much larger clone, so this may be a sequencing read error. The chain uses TRBV15 and TRBJ2-2; TRBD2 matches at 9 bases. Per germline, CDR1 LNHNV and CDR2 YYDKDF (reference sequence). V was pared by 1 base and J by 5 bases, with 11 bases of the junction left unmatched. CDR3 size: 18 residues. The CDR3 here is CATSRGLLFGLATGELFF. CDR3 nucleotide sequence: TGTGCCACCAGCAGAGGTCTTTTGTTTGGACTAGCGACCGGGGAGCTGTTTTTT.

This clonotype was counted many times. The chain recombines TRBV6-5 with TRBJ2-1; 14 bases align to TRBD2. Losses at the gene ends were 2 bases for V and 1 base for J; bases not matched to a gene: 13. Germline V gives CDR1 MNHEY, CDR2 SVGAGI. This CDR3 spans 21 amino acids. This chain's CDR3 is CASSYPTGTSGRIASYNEQFF. The CDR3 bases are TGTGCCAGCAGTTACCCCACCGGGACTAGCGGGAGAATAGCGTCCTACAATGAGCAGTTCTTC.

This clonotype came up a few times. V and J are TRBV7-3 and TRBJ2-3, with D possibly TRBD2 on 6 matching bases. Germline loops: CDR1 SGHTA, CDR2 FQGTGA. The CDR3 length is 15 residues. Trimming shortened V by 5 bases and J by 3 bases, and 15 bases separated the two germline ends. The CDR3, as DNA: TGTGCCAGCAGCCGGACCCCCGCGGGGACAGATACGCAGTATTTT. Encoded protein: CASSRTPAGTDTQYF.

V is TRBV5-5 and J is TRBJ2-5; D is possibly TRBD2 (5 bases). V dropped 2 bases and J dropped 7 bases, with 24 bases sitting between them. Germline-derived CDR1 and CDR2 are SGHKS and YYEKEE (reference sequence). The CDR3 runs 17 residues. CDR3 in DNA: TGTGCCAGCAGCTTCTCGGTGGGGTGGGCGCCCCGGGGGACCCAGTACTTC. Translation: CASSFSVGWAPRGTQYF.

The sample holds many counts of this clonotype. The J gene is TRBJ1-4, the V gene TRBV5-4, with TRBD1 identical over 7 bases. The CDR3 consists of 13 residues. The germline V gene encodes CDR1 SGHNT and CDR2 YYREEE (reference sequence). V lost 1 base and J lost 7; bases outside the gene matches: 1. CDR3 bases: TGTGCCAGCAGCTTGACAGGGGTTGAAAAACTGTTTTTT. This codes for CASSLTGVEKLFF.

Only a few counts were recorded for this clonotype. The chain employs TRBV6-2 or TRBV6-3 and TRBJ1-5; a possible D gene is TRBD1 (5 bases). Germline V gene data show CDR1 as MNHEY and CDR2 as SVGEGT. The CDR3 is 15 amino acids. V dropped 5 bases and J dropped 7 bases, with 18 bases sitting between them. In DNA, the CDR3 is TGTGCCAGCAGTCCCCGACGGTGGGGCGGGCAGCCCCAGCATTTT. Translating it yields CASSPRRWGGQPQHF.

The chain uses TRBV20-1 and TRBJ2-3; 7 nucleotides align to TRBD2. CDR1 and CDR2 (germline): DFQATT, SNEGSKA (reference sequence). V lost 0 bases and J lost 5; bases outside the gene matches: 14. CDR3 size: 17 residues. CDR3 DNA: TGCAGTGCTAGAGATATGAATCGACTAGCTTCAGAAGATACGCAGTATTTT. The encoded protein is CSARDMNRLASEDTQYF.

V usage is TRBV12-3 or TRBV12-4 and J usage is TRBJ1-2; D unclear. The ends were cut back, 2 bases at V and 6 bases at J, with 10 bases in the middle. This CDR3 spans 13 amino acids. The DNA of the CDR3 is TGTGCCAGCAGTTTAAACGCGAGGGATGGCTACACCTTC. Protein: CASSLNARDGYTF.

This clonotype was detected ten times or more. The CDR3 spells CASAAGPPPDTQYF. The CDR3 coding sequence is TGTGCCAGTGCGGCGGGACCCCCCCCAGATACGCAGTATTTT. The genes are TRBV19 and TRBJ2-3; tentative D call: TRBD2 (6 bases). The CDR3 sequence is 14 residues long. The germline CDR1 and CDR2 sequences are LNHDA and SQIVND (reference sequence). The germline V and J ends were trimmed by 8 bases and 4 bases, with 16 bases remaining between them.

This clonotype was counted at least ten times. The gene calls are TRBV7-6 and TRBJ2-5; TRBD2 matches 12 bases. V was clipped by 4 bases and J by 2 bases; unmatched bases: 11. The germline V gene has CDR1 SGHVS and CDR2 FNYEAQ. The CDR3 is 18 residues long. Written as DNA, the CDR3 is TGTGCCAGCAGCTCCGACTTTGGACTAGCGGGGTTTCAAGAGACCCAGTACTTC. Translated: CASSSDFGLAGFQETQYF.

V and J are TRBV7-9 and TRBJ1-4; D unresolved. The length of the CDR3 is 12 residues. Germline V CDR1 and CDR2: SEHNR, FQNEAQ (reference sequence). V was cut by 3 bases and J by 8 bases, with 7 bases left in between. The CDR3 bases are TGTGCCAGCAGCTTTGAGAACGAAAAACTGTTTTTT. Translating it yields CASSFENEKLFF. The entire variable domain, with the rest obtained from reference TRBV7-9 and TRBJ1-4, is as follows: DTGVSQNPRHKITKRGQNVTFRCDPISEHNRLYWYRQTLGQGPEFLTYFQNEAQLEKSRLLSDRFSAERPKGSFSTLEIQRTEQGDSAMYLCASSFENEKLFFGSGTQLSVL.

The chain combines TRBV20-1 with TRBJ2-3; 15 nucleotides match TRBD2. CDR1 and CDR2 from the germline V gene are DFQATT and SNEGSKA (reference sequence). V shed 5 bases, J shed 4 bases, and the junction held 4 bases outside the gene matches. The CDR3 is made up of 15 amino acids. CDR3 residues: CSAQGLAGGSDTQYF. The DNA of the CDR3 is TGCAGTGCTCAAGGACTAGCGGGAGGGTCAGATACGCAGTATTTT.

This chain links TRBV11-2 with TRBJ2-3; weak D call: TRBD1 (6 bases). TRBJ1-1 explains the end of the DNA better; the J call may be wrong. This CDR3 contains 15 residues. The V gene's germline CDR1 is SGHAT and CDR2 FQNNGV. The CDR3 nucleotides read TGTGCCAGCAGCTTATTGGGAACGGGGGGCCGCGAAGCTTTCTTT. Translating gives CASSLLGTGGREAFF.